This T cell receptor (beta chain) is from a study of T cell repertoires in cytomegalovirus infection (dated by TCRdb to about 2019). In the study overall: Alongside well-studied HLA-B-restricted epitopes, the peptide stimulations were aimed at recently identified HLA-C-restricted CMV epitopes, whose presentation resists viral immunomodulation. The HLA type of each donor mattered for the analysis, because public TCR beta signatures pointed to carriage of CMV infection along with the matching HLA type. Study-level results and caveats: In the ex vivo response, HLA-C-restricted CMV-specific TCR beta clonotypes were dominant, and in two of eight donors the single most frequent clonotype came from this HLA-C-restricted group. In both this cohort and an independent roughly 360-donor cohort, the cumulative frequency of public TCR beta family members distinguished carriers of CMV infection plus the relevant HLA type.

Concerning this clonotype: Its recognized antigen is unknown. Nothing much larger sits one base from this clone, and base qualities are not available.

Sequencing was performed on an Illumina HiSeq 1500. TCRdb trimmed public reads at Q25 via fastp, called clones via MiXCR and kept in-frame beta chains. Rows with a matching CDR3 protein are joined into one entry that keeps the most common DNA and genes. The sample profile shows 700,000 to 850,000 distinct CDR3 sequences; over 25% of them were found once. The top ten clonotypes cover roughly an eighth of the sample. The sample's treatment or condition label is to be understood as: in vitro stimulation with specific CMV peptide epitopes to enrich CMV-specific T cells. Looking up the germline V gene yields CDR1 SNHLY and CDR2 FYNNEI. The germline ends are 10 bases apart after V is trimmed by 10 bases and J by 1 base. Reading from cysteine to phenylalanine, the CDR3 counts 13 amino acids. Only the CDR3 portion is preserved as DNA: 39 bases, with reading frame beginning at the first base.

The clonotype comes from a human donor in good health (CMV status not recorded). Some clones in this sample may be carry-over from other donors' samples. The specimen comprised cultured CD8+ T cells from PBMCs, sampled from culture after CMV antigen stimulation. The chain was built from TRBV2 and TRBJ2-2; a tentative D call is TRBD1 (6 bases match). In nucleotides, the sequence is TGTGCCACCCAGACAGGGAACACCGGGGAGCTGTTTTTT. Translated, it reads CATQTGNTGELFF.